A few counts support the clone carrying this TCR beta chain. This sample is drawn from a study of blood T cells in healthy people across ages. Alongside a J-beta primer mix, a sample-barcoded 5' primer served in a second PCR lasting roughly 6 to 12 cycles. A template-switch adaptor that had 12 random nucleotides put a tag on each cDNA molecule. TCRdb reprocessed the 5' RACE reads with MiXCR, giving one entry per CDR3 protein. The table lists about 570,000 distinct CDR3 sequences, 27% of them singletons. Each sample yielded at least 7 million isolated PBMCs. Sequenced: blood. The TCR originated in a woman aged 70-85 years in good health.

CDR3 protein: CASRLAGGPYEQFF. The CDR3 coding sequence is TGTGCCAGCAGGCTAGCGGGGGGGCCATACGAGCAGTTCTTC. J is TRBJ2-1 and V is TRBV6-5; 12 nucleotides match TRBD2. Germline CDR1 and CDR2: MNHEY and SVGAGI. V dropped 6 bases and J dropped 10; count of bases not matched to a gene: 7. The CDR3 is 14 amino acids.